The 10 T cell receptor beta chains below come from one sample, sequenced in a study of T cell responses to AZD1222 COVID-19 vaccine. This table comes from immunoSEQ multiplex PCR, and its TCRdb copy is limited to in-frame clones, with some not included. Of roughly 270,000 clones listed, 90% to 95% are singletons. The sequences come from peripheral blood, collected 28 days after the second AZD1222 dose. The receptors were sampled from an adult who received the AZD1222 COVID-19 vaccine.

The rearrangement uses TRBV7-3 and TRBJ2-5; 13 bases are a match to TRBD2. This CDR3 contains 17 residues. CDR1 is SGHTA and CDR2 is FQGTGA in the germline V gene. After removal of 4 bases from V and 2 bases from J, the junction contained 7 bases not matched to a gene. CDR3 sequence reads: CASSSGLAGPGQETQYF. CDR3 DNA: TGTGCCAGCAGCTCGGGACTAGCGGGGCCAGGGCAAGAGACCCAGTACTTC.

The rearrangement joins TRBV5-1 to TRBJ2-3; 7 bases are shared with TRBD2. J lost 6 bases, V lost 3 bases, and 10 bases had no gene match. Germline V gene lookup returns CDR1 SGHRS and CDR2 YFSETQ. The CDR3 extends over 15 amino acids. CDR3 loop: CASSSSTSTRDTQYF. The CDR3 DNA is TGCGCCAGCAGCTCCTCGACTAGCACTAGGGATACGCAGTATTTT.

CDR3 nucleotides: TGTGCCAGCAGCGTAGCTCGACAGACGACATCTCCCACCTTC. This codes for CASSVARQTTSPTF. The V and J genes are TRBV9 and TRBJ1-2, with D possibly being TRBD1 (5 bases). The CDR3 spans 14 residues. CDR1 and CDR2 from the germline V gene are SGDLS and YYNGEE. V lost 0 bases and J 13 bases, leaving 19 bases between the germline ends.

The rearrangement joins TRBV21-1 to TRBJ2-5. TRBV21-1 is a pseudogene locus. This CDR3 has 15 amino acids. The CDR3 reads CASSFFGTGQETQYF. As DNA, the CDR3 is TGTGCCAGCAGCTTCTTTGGGACCGGGCAAGAGACCCAGTACTTC.

V is TRBV7-8 and J is TRBJ2-6, with D unclear. The CDR3 is 18 amino acids. V was shortened by 4 bases and J by 0 bases, with 16 bases between the two germline ends. Germline V gives CDR1 SGHVS, CDR2 FQNEAQ. CDR3 in DNA: TGTGCCAGCAGCTCCACCCATGGCAGCCCCTCTGGGGCCAACGTCCTGACTTTC. Amino acids: CASSSTHGSPSGANVLTF.

The chain uses TRBV10-1 and TRBJ1-1, with D uncertain. Trimming pared 2 bases from V and 5 bases from J, leaving 3 bases between. The CDR3 consists of 11 residues. Germline CDR1 and CDR2: WNHNN and SYGVQD (reference sequence). CDR3 in DNA: TGCGCCAGCAGTGAGGGGACTGAAGCTTTCTTT. Amino acids: CASSEGTEAFF.

The chain links TRBV10-1 to TRBJ1-2; D not certain. CDR3 length: 14 residues. Germline CDR1 and CDR2: WNHNN and SYGVQD (reference sequence). Trimming took 8 bases from V and 7 from J, leaving 20 bases between them. The CDR3 region is CASAPGPGLGGYTF. CDR3 DNA: TGCGCCAGCGCGCCGGGTCCTGGGCTGGGTGGCTACACCTTC.

This chain's CDR3 is CASTPVLGQPQHF. CDR3 DNA: TGTGCCAGCACCCCGGTCCTCGGACAGCCCCAGCATTTT. This rearrangement joins TRBV28 to TRBJ1-5, with no clear D. This CDR3 is 13 amino acids long. CDR1 and CDR2 from the germline V gene are MDHEN and SYDVKM. The V end lost 7 bases, the J end lost 7 bases, and 14 bases lay between the germline ends. The full variable domain, its missing parts supplied by reference TRBV28 and TRBJ1-5, is DVKVTQSSRYLVKRTGEKVFLECVQDMDHENMFWYRQDPGLGLRLIYFSYDVKMKEKGDIPEGYSVSREKKERFSLILESASTNQTSMYLCASTPVLGQPQHFGDGTRLSIL.

This chain links TRBV19 with TRBJ2-3; 7 bases agree with TRBD2. Germline values: CDR1 LNHDA, CDR2 SQIVND (reference sequence). Trimming cost V 4 bases and J 3 bases; bases outside gene matches: 4. The CDR3 consists of 14 residues. Here the CDR3 reads CASSSRGETDTQYF. CDR3 sequence (DNA): TGTGCCAGTAGTAGCCGGGGGGAAACAGATACGCAGTATTTT. Full variable domain (remainder filled in from reference TRBV19 and TRBJ2-3): DGGITQSPKYLFRKEGQNVTLSCEQNLNHDAMYWYRQDPGQGLRLIYYSQIVNDFQKGDIAEGYSVSREKKESFPLTVTSAQKNPTAFYLCASSSRGETDTQYFGPGTRLTVL.

This chain links TRBV3-1 (or the pseudogene TRBV3-2) with TRBJ1-4; 8 nucleotides agree with TRBD1. The germline CDR1 and CDR2 sequences are LGHDT and YNNKEL (reference sequence). Unmatched junction bases numbered 3, after V lost 0 bases and J lost 3 bases. The CDR3 covers 16 residues. CDR3 DNA: TGTGCCAGCAGCCAAGATTCGGGACAGGCTAATGAAAAACTGTTTTTT. This codes for CASSQDSGQANEKLFF.